The rows below give T cell receptor beta chains drawn from one sample of a study of CD8 T cells in ankylosing spondylitis. TCRdb re-derived calls from the 5' RACE reads in MiXCR, one entry per CDR3 protein. The table shows 190,000 or so distinct CDR3 sequences, with around 13% occurring only once. The sample was blood, either unsorted or a sorted T cell fraction (not recorded which). These receptors originate from a male donor with ankylosing spondylitis or in good health (not recorded which). Each CDR3 is given with its conserved first and last residue. Fields, in order: V gene, D gene, J gene, CDR3 protein. A D gene is named only where the DNA matches it firmly.

V gene: TRBV3-1
D gene: .
J gene: TRBJ2-7
CDR3 protein: CASSPKTMGRQAYEQYF

V gene: TRBV7-9
D gene: TRBD2
J gene: TRBJ2-3
CDR3 protein: CASGGLAGADTQYF

V gene: TRBV6-5
D gene: TRBD2
J gene: TRBJ2-5
CDR3 protein: CASSYFGTSEETQYF

V gene: TRBV7-9
D gene: TRBD1
J gene: TRBJ1-1
CDR3 protein: CASSLPGQGEAFF

V gene: TRBV2
D gene: TRBD2
J gene: TRBJ2-1
CDR3 protein: CASSEALGLAGGDNEQFF

V gene: TRBV7-6
D gene: TRBD2
J gene: TRBJ2-1
CDR3 protein: CASSGTSGSSGEQFF

V gene: TRBV20-1
D gene: TRBD2
J gene: TRBJ2-1
CDR3 protein: CSAGGLAFYNEQFF

V gene: TRBV20-1
D gene: .
J gene: TRBJ2-1
CDR3 protein: CSALDRHTAYNEQFF

V gene: TRBV12-3/TRBV12-4
D gene: TRBD2
J gene: TRBJ2-7
CDR3 protein: CASRTSGTNEQYF

V gene: TRBV6-2/TRBV6-3
D gene: .
J gene: TRBJ2-1
CDR3 protein: CASSLLNEQFF

V gene: TRBV27
D gene: .
J gene: TRBJ1-2
CDR3 protein: CASSFKPFEGYTF

V gene: TRBV12-3/TRBV12-4
D gene: .
J gene: TRBJ2-5
CDR3 protein: CASSFSRAEKETQYF

V gene: TRBV6-1
D gene: TRBD2
J gene: TRBJ2-7
CDR3 protein: CASRGLAGTSYELYF

V gene: TRBV14
D gene: .
J gene: TRBJ2-4
CDR3 protein: CASSQATNIQYF

V gene: TRBV29-1
D gene: .
J gene: TRBJ2-1
CDR3 protein: CSVAGNPPSNEQFF

V gene: TRBV19
D gene: TRBD2
J gene: TRBJ2-7
CDR3 protein: CASSISSGSPSYEQYF

V gene: TRBV5-1
D gene: TRBD1
J gene: TRBJ2-1
CDR3 protein: CASSPGQGNHNEQFF

V gene: TRBV4-1
D gene: .
J gene: TRBJ1-2
CDR3 protein: CASSQEHGNNYGYTF

V gene: TRBV12-3/TRBV12-4
D gene: TRBD1
J gene: TRBJ2-3
CDR3 protein: CASSRTGTGVPDTQYF

V gene: TRBV6-6
D gene: .
J gene: TRBJ2-7
CDR3 protein: CASSLGQSEQYF

V gene: TRBV10-2
D gene: .
J gene: TRBJ1-3
CDR3 protein: CASSEQGLAGNTIYF

V gene: TRBV7-9
D gene: TRBD1
J gene: TRBJ1-2
CDR3 protein: CASSWTGGADYGYTF

V gene: TRBV20-1
D gene: .
J gene: TRBJ2-6
CDR3 protein: CSAPKGPSGANVLTF

V gene: TRBV5-1
D gene: .
J gene: TRBJ1-1
CDR3 protein: CASSWEIRDLKNTEAFF

V gene: TRBV6-6
D gene: .
J gene: TRBJ2-7
CDR3 protein: CASSPRTPGEQYF

V gene: TRBV7-9
D gene: TRBD2
J gene: TRBJ2-5
CDR3 protein: CASRTSGSMETQYF

V gene: TRBV12-3/TRBV12-4
D gene: .
J gene: TRBJ1-1
CDR3 protein: CASSLAYRGLGRPEAFF

V gene: TRBV20-1
D gene: .
J gene: TRBJ2-7
CDR3 protein: CSARELSGVTYEQYF

V gene: TRBV6-1
D gene: .
J gene: TRBJ2-5
CDR3 protein: CASGSGSDQETQYF

V gene: TRBV3-1
D gene: .
J gene: TRBJ1-2
CDR3 protein: CASSYRTNYGYTF

V gene: TRBV12-3/TRBV12-4
D gene: .
J gene: TRBJ1-1
CDR3 protein: CASTSMGQGPEAFF

V gene: TRBV11-3
D gene: .
J gene: TRBJ1-2
CDR3 protein: CASSLTTNYGYTF

V gene: TRBV19
D gene: TRBD2
J gene: TRBJ2-1
CDR3 protein: CASLPTSGGANEQFF

V gene: TRBV5-1
D gene: TRBD2
J gene: TRBJ2-7
CDR3 protein: CASSWFLGTSSYEQYF

V gene: TRBV6-1
D gene: TRBD1
J gene: TRBJ1-5
CDR3 protein: CASSPRGQYSNQPQHF

V gene: TRBV5-5
D gene: .
J gene: TRBJ2-7
CDR3 protein: CASSLGEGDPQYEQYF

V gene: TRBV4-1
D gene: TRBD2
J gene: TRBJ2-1
CDR3 protein: CASSQDNREVALHEQFF

V gene: TRBV3-1
D gene: .
J gene: TRBJ2-1
CDR3 protein: CASSQDTLSSYNEQFF

V gene: TRBV11-2
D gene: TRBD2
J gene: TRBJ2-1
CDR3 protein: CASSIYSGGGNNEQFF

V gene: TRBV7-9
D gene: .
J gene: TRBJ2-3
CDR3 protein: CASSFWGDTQYF

V gene: TRBV7-9
D gene: .
J gene: TRBJ1-6
CDR3 protein: CASSLARYNSPLHF

V gene: TRBV27
D gene: .
J gene: TRBJ2-1
CDR3 protein: CASIIQGSPSHYNEQFF

V gene: TRBV11-2
D gene: .
J gene: TRBJ2-1
CDR3 protein: CASSMTPNNEQFF

V gene: TRBV11-2
D gene: .
J gene: TRBJ1-2
CDR3 protein: CASSLQGTGYGYTF

V gene: TRBV11-2
D gene: .
J gene: TRBJ2-5
CDR3 protein: CASSWGFAGVQETQYF